The present entry profiles one T cell receptor beta chain with its context. Antigen unknown. In the PCR, 60 Vbeta and 13 Jbeta primers were used. TCRdb's table, derived via immunoSEQ multiplex PCR, lists solely in-frame clones and lacks some. The sample includes just over 95,000 clones, over 70% of them seen just once. The V segment lost 1 base and the J segment 0 bases; nucleotides outside the gene matches: 3. Germline V gives CDR1 SGHNT, CDR2 YYREEE (reference sequence). The CDR3 is 16 amino acids. This entry belongs to a study of cytomegalovirus exposure and HLA in healthy donors. The study, taken as a whole, reports: Several of the most significant clusters appeared linked to common viral pathogens, based on a later analysis. Among TCR beta chains, those listed as cytomegalovirus-associated numbered around 180.

This receptor was identified in a woman aged 40-49 years in good health and CMV-seronegative. The sample comprised PBMCs. The gene calls are TRBV5-4 and TRBJ2-2; TRBD2 aligns across 7 bases. The CDR3 loop is CASSLWGGANTGELFF. The CDR3 DNA reads TGTGCCAGCAGCTTGTGGGGGGGAGCGAACACCGGGGAGCTGTTTTTT.